This is a list of T cell receptor beta chains from one sample in a study of cytomegalovirus exposure and HLA in healthy donors. The table came from immunoSEQ multiplex PCR; TCRdb's copy has only in-frame clones and leaves some out. The sample lists 200,000 to 250,000 clones; 60% to 85% were seen once. Sequencing was done on a sample of PBMCs. These receptors were obtained from a man aged 35-49 years in good health and CMV-seronegative. CDR3s leave out the opening cysteine and the closing phenylalanine or tryptophan.

v_call	j_call	cdr3_aa
TRBV9	TRBJ1-2	ASSPLGQGFYGYT
TRBV10-3	TRBJ2-3	AISEFGSGLAGSDTQY
TRBV9	TRBJ1-6	ASSEEPTVSPLH
TRBV6-4	TRBJ2-1	ASRSSGGAKGNEQF
TRBV2	TRBJ2-6	ASRADRVSGANVLT
TRBV7-2	TRBJ2-2	ASSLRGLAGRSGELF
TRBV6-6	TRBJ2-7	ASSYSGQEYEQY
TRBV2	TRBJ2-1	ASTPGLAGGSEQF
TRBV4-1	TRBJ2-1	ASSVRTSGSFGNEQF
TRBV7-9	-	ASSRSRYEQY
TRBV19	TRBJ2-1	ATSKDSREQF
TRBV4-1	TRBJ1-5	ASSQWQGMSNQPQH
TRBV6-5	TRBJ1-1	ASRTEDEAF
TRBV27	TRBJ2-6	ASSSHYSGANVLT
TRBV2	TRBJ1-1	ARHTGVPGDTEAF
TRBV28	TRBJ2-1	ASSRLATYNEQF
TRBV27	TRBJ2-1	ASTPVFNEQF
TRBV7-9	TRBJ1-2	ASSLSTEHYGYT
TRBV19	TRBJ1-5	ASSNWGGNQPQH
TRBV4-3	TRBJ1-4	ASSQDIQGVEKLF
TRBV7-2	TRBJ2-3	ASSPLRAQY
TRBV29-1	TRBJ1-2	SVQDSYGYT
TRBV7-7	TRBJ2-3	ASSPNSGGKDTQY
TRBV25-1	TRBJ1-6	ASSGGTGRNSPLH
TRBV9	TRBJ2-1	ASSVEGGYFYNEQF
TRBV19	TRBJ1-4	ASRDRVDLSEKLF
TRBV9	TRBJ1-2	ASSVARDRVDYGYT
TRBV4-3	TRBJ1-1	ASSQDPQNTEAF
TRBV6-1	TRBJ2-1	ASREDQQAYNEQF
TRBV5-1	TRBJ2-1	ASSPRLAGVVLEF
TRBV18	TRBJ2-5	ASSTLQETQY
TRBV13	TRBJ2-1	ASSLEEAGDFISEQF
TRBV2	TRBJ2-2	AGVKGANGELF
TRBV27	TRBJ2-1	ASSLSSRGSDEQF
TRBV5-1	TRBJ2-1	ASSFSGGSYNEQF
TRBV27	TRBJ2-1	ASSLLAGGPRNEQF
TRBV4-2	TRBJ2-5	ASSQRSGQETQY
TRBV18	TRBJ2-2	ASSPITGGTGELF
TRBV27	TRBJ2-6	ASSPGTGFSGANVLT
TRBV4-2	TRBJ2-2	ASSRTRGTGELF
TRBV9	TRBJ2-7	ASSVATGSSYEQY
TRBV6-5	TRBJ2-7	ASSPRGGREQY
TRBV29-1	TRBJ1-1	SARRQGQNTKAF
TRBV6-1	TRBJ2-3	ASSEQTARSTDTQY
TRBV27	TRBJ2-3	ASRTGAVDTQY
TRBV7-2	TRBJ2-1	ASSLMDRAQSYNEQF
TRBV30	TRBJ2-7	AWRKTVYEQY
TRBV14	TRBJ1-2	ASSPTFYGYT